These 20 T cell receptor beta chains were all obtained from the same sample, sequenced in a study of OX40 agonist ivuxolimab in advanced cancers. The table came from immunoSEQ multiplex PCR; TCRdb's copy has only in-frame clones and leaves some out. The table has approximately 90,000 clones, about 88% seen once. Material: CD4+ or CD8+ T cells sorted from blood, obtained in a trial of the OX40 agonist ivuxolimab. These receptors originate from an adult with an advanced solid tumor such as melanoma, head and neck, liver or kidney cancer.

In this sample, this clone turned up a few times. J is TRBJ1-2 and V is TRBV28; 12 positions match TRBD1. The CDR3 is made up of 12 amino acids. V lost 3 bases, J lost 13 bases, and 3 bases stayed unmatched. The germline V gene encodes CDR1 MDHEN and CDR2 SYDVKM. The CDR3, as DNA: TGTGCCAGCAGTTTGGGACAGGGGGCAGTCACCTTC. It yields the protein CASSLGQGAVTF.

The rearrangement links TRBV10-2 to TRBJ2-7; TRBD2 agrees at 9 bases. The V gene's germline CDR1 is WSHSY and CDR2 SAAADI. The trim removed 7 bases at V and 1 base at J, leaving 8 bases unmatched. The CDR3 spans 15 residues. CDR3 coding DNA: TGCGCCAGCATTAGTAGCGGGGGCCAGTCCTACGAGCAGTACTTC. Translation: CASISSGGQSYEQYF.

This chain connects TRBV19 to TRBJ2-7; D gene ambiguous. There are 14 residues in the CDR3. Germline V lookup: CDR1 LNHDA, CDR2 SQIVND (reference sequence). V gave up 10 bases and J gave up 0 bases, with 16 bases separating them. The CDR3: CAKYRNRSSYEQYF. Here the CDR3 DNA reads TGTGCCAAGTATCGGAACAGAAGCTCCTACGAGCAGTACTTC.

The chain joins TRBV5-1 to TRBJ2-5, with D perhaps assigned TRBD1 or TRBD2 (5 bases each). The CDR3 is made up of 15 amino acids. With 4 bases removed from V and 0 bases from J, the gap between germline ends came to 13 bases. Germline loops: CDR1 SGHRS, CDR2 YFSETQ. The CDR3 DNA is TGCGCCAGCAGCCCGGGACCAATCTACCAAGAGACCCAGTACTTC. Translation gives CASSPGPIYQETQYF. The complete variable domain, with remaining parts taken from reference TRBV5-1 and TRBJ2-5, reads KAGVTQTPRYLIKTRGQQVTLSCSPISGHRSVSWYQQTPGQGLQFLFEYFSETQRNKGNFPGRFSGRQFSNSRSEMNVSTLELGDSALYLCASSPGPIYQETQYFGPGTRLLVL.

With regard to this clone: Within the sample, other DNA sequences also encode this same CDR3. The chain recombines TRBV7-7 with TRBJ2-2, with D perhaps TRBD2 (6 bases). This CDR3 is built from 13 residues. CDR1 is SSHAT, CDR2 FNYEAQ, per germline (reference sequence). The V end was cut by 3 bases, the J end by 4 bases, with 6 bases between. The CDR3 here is CASSLGGTGELFF. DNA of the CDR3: TGTGCCAGCAGCTTGGGGGGCACCGGGGAGCTGTTTTTT. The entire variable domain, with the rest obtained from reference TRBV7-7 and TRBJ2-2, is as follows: GAGVSQSPRYKVTKRGQDVTLRCDPISSHATLYWYQQALGQGPEFLTYFNYEAQPDKSGLPSDRFSAERPEGSISTLTIQRTEQRDSAMYRCASSLGGTGELFFGEGSRLTVL.

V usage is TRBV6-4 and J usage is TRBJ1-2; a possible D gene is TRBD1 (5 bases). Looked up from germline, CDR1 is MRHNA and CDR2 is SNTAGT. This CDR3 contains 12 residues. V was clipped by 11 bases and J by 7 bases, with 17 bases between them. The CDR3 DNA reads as TGTGCCCGAGGTAGAGGGGCGGGTGGCTACACCTTC. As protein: CARGRGAGGYTF.

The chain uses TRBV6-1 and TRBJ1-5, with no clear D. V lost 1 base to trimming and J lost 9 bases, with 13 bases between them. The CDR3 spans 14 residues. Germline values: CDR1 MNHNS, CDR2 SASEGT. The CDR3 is CASSEGRGGRPQHF. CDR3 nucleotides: TGTGCCAGCAGTGAAGGCCGAGGTGGTCGGCCCCAGCATTTT.

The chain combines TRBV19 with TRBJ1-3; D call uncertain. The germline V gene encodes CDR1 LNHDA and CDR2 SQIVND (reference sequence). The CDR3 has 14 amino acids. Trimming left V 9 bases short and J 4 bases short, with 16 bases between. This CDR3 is CASAVEQTGNTIYF. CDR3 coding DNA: TGTGCCAGCGCCGTCGAGCAAACAGGAAACACCATATATTTT. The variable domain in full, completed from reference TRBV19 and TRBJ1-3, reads DGGITQSPKYLFRKEGQNVTLSCEQNLNHDAMYWYRQDPGQGLRLIYYSQIVNDFQKGDIAEGYSVSREKKESFPLTVTSAQKNPTAFYLCASAVEQTGNTIYFGEGSWLTVV.

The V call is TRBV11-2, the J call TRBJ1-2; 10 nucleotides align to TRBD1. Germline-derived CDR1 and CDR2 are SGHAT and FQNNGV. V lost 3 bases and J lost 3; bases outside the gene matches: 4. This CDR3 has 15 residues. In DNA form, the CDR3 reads TGTGCCAGCAGCTTCCGGGACAGGGGCGACTATGGCTACACCTTC. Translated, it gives CASSFRDRGDYGYTF.

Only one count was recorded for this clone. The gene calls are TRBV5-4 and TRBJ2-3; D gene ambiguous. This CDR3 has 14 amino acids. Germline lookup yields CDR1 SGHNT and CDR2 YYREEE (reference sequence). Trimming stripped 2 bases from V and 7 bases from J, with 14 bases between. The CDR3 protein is CASSFEPLGHTQYF. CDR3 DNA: TGTGCCAGCAGCTTCGAACCGCTCGGACATACGCAGTATTTT. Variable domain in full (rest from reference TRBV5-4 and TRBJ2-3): ETGVTQSPTHLIKTRGQQVTLRCSSQSGHNTVSWYQQALGQGPQFIFQYYREEENGRGNFPPRFSGLQFPNYSSELNVNALELDDSALYLCASSFEPLGHTQYFGPGTRLTVL.

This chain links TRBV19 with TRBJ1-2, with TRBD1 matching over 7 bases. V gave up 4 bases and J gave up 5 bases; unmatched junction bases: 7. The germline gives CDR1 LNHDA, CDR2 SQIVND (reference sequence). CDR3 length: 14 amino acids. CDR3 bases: TGTGCCAGTAGTACCGGGACAGCCCTATATGGCTACACCTTC. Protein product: CASSTGTALYGYTF.

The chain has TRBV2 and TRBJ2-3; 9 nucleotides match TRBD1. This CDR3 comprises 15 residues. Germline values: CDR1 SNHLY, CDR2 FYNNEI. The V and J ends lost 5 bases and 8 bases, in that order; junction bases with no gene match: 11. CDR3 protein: CASSPTKTGGGTQYF. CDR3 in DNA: TGTGCCAGCAGTCCGACGAAAACAGGGGGCGGTACGCAGTATTTT.

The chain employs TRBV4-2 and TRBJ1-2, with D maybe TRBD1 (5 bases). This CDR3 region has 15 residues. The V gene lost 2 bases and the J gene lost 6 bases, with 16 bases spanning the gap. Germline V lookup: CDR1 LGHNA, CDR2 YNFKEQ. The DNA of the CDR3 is TGTGCCAGCAGCCAAATCTCCGCAGGGCCCAATGGCTACACCTTC. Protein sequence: CASSQISAGPNGYTF.

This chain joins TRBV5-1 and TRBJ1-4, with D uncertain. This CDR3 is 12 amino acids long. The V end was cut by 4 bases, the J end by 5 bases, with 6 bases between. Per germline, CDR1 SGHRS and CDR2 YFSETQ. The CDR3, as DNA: TGCGCCAGCAGCATTGAGAATGAAAAACTGTTTTTT. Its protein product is CASSIENEKLFF.

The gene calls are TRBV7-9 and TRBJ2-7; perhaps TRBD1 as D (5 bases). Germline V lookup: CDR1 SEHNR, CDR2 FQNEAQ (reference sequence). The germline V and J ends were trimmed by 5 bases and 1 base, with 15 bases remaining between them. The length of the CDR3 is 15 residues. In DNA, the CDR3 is TGTGCCAGCAGCCCCCGTCGACAGAGTTCCTACGAGCAGTACTTC. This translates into CASSPRRQSSYEQYF.

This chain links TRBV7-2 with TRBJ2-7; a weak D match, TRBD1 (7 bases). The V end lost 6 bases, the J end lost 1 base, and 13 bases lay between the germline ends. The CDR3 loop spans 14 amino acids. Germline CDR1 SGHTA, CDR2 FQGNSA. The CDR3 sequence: CASRRDSTSYEQYF. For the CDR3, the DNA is TGTGCCAGCAGGCGGGACAGCACTTCCTACGAGCAGTACTTC.

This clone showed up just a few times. The CDR3, as DNA: TGTGCCAGCAGCACTACCAACACTGAAGCTTTCTTT. This sequence encodes CASSTTNTEAFF. The V call is TRBV28, the J call TRBJ1-1; no firm D call. Germline V gene lookup returns CDR1 MDHEN and CDR2 SYDVKM. The CDR3 spans 12 residues. The V end was cut by 6 bases, the J end by 2 bases, with 7 bases between.

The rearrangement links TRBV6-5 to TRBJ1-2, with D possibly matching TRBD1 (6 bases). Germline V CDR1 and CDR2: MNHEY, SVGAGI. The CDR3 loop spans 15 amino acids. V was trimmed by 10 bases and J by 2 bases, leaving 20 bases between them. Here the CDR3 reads CAIRGMGGLNYGYTF. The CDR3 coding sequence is TGTGCCATACGAGGGATGGGGGGCCTCAACTATGGCTACACCTTC.

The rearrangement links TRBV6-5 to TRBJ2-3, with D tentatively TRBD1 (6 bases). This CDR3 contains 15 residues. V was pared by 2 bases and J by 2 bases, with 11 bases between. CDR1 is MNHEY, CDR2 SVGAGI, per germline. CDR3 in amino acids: CASSYAQGLTDTQYF. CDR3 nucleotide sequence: TGTGCCAGCAGTTACGCCCAGGGGCTCACAGATACGCAGTATTTT.

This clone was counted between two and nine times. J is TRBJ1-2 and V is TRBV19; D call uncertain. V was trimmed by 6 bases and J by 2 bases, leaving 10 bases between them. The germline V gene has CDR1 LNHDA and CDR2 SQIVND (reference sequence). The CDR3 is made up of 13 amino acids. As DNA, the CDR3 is TGTGCCAGTAGACGAGACTTCAACTATGGCTACACCTTC. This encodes CASRRDFNYGYTF.